This TCR beta chain was obtained from a study of OX40 agonist ivuxolimab in advanced cancers. Study overall: Those enrolled were 82.7% male, with a mean age of around 57 years and ages from roughly 20 to 90.

As to this clone: What it binds is not known.

If patients had autoimmune disease history or systemic immunosuppression, they were excluded. The study, taken as a whole, reports: Clones of CD4+ and CD8+ blood T cells grew by week 6 at doses of 0.1 to 3.0 mg/kg.

J gave up 5 bases and V 1 base, and 4 bases lay outside the gene matches. There are 15 residues in the CDR3. Per germline, CDR1 SGHAT and CDR2 FQDESV (reference sequence). Clones were sequenced by immunoSEQ multiplex PCR, and TCRdb holds only the in-frame ones, with some missing. The table lists 30,000 to 45,000 clones, around 89% of them singletons. The TCR originated in an adult with an advanced solid tumor such as melanoma, head and neck, liver or kidney cancer. Sequences were derived from CD4+ or CD8+ T cells sorted from blood, sampled in a trial of the OX40 agonist ivuxolimab. This chain joins TRBV11-1 and TRBJ2-2; 7 bases are shared with TRBD2. In DNA, the CDR3 is TGTGCCAGCAGCTTAGGGACTAGGTGGACCGGGGAGCTGTTTTTT. Amino acid sequence: CASSLGTRWTGELFF.